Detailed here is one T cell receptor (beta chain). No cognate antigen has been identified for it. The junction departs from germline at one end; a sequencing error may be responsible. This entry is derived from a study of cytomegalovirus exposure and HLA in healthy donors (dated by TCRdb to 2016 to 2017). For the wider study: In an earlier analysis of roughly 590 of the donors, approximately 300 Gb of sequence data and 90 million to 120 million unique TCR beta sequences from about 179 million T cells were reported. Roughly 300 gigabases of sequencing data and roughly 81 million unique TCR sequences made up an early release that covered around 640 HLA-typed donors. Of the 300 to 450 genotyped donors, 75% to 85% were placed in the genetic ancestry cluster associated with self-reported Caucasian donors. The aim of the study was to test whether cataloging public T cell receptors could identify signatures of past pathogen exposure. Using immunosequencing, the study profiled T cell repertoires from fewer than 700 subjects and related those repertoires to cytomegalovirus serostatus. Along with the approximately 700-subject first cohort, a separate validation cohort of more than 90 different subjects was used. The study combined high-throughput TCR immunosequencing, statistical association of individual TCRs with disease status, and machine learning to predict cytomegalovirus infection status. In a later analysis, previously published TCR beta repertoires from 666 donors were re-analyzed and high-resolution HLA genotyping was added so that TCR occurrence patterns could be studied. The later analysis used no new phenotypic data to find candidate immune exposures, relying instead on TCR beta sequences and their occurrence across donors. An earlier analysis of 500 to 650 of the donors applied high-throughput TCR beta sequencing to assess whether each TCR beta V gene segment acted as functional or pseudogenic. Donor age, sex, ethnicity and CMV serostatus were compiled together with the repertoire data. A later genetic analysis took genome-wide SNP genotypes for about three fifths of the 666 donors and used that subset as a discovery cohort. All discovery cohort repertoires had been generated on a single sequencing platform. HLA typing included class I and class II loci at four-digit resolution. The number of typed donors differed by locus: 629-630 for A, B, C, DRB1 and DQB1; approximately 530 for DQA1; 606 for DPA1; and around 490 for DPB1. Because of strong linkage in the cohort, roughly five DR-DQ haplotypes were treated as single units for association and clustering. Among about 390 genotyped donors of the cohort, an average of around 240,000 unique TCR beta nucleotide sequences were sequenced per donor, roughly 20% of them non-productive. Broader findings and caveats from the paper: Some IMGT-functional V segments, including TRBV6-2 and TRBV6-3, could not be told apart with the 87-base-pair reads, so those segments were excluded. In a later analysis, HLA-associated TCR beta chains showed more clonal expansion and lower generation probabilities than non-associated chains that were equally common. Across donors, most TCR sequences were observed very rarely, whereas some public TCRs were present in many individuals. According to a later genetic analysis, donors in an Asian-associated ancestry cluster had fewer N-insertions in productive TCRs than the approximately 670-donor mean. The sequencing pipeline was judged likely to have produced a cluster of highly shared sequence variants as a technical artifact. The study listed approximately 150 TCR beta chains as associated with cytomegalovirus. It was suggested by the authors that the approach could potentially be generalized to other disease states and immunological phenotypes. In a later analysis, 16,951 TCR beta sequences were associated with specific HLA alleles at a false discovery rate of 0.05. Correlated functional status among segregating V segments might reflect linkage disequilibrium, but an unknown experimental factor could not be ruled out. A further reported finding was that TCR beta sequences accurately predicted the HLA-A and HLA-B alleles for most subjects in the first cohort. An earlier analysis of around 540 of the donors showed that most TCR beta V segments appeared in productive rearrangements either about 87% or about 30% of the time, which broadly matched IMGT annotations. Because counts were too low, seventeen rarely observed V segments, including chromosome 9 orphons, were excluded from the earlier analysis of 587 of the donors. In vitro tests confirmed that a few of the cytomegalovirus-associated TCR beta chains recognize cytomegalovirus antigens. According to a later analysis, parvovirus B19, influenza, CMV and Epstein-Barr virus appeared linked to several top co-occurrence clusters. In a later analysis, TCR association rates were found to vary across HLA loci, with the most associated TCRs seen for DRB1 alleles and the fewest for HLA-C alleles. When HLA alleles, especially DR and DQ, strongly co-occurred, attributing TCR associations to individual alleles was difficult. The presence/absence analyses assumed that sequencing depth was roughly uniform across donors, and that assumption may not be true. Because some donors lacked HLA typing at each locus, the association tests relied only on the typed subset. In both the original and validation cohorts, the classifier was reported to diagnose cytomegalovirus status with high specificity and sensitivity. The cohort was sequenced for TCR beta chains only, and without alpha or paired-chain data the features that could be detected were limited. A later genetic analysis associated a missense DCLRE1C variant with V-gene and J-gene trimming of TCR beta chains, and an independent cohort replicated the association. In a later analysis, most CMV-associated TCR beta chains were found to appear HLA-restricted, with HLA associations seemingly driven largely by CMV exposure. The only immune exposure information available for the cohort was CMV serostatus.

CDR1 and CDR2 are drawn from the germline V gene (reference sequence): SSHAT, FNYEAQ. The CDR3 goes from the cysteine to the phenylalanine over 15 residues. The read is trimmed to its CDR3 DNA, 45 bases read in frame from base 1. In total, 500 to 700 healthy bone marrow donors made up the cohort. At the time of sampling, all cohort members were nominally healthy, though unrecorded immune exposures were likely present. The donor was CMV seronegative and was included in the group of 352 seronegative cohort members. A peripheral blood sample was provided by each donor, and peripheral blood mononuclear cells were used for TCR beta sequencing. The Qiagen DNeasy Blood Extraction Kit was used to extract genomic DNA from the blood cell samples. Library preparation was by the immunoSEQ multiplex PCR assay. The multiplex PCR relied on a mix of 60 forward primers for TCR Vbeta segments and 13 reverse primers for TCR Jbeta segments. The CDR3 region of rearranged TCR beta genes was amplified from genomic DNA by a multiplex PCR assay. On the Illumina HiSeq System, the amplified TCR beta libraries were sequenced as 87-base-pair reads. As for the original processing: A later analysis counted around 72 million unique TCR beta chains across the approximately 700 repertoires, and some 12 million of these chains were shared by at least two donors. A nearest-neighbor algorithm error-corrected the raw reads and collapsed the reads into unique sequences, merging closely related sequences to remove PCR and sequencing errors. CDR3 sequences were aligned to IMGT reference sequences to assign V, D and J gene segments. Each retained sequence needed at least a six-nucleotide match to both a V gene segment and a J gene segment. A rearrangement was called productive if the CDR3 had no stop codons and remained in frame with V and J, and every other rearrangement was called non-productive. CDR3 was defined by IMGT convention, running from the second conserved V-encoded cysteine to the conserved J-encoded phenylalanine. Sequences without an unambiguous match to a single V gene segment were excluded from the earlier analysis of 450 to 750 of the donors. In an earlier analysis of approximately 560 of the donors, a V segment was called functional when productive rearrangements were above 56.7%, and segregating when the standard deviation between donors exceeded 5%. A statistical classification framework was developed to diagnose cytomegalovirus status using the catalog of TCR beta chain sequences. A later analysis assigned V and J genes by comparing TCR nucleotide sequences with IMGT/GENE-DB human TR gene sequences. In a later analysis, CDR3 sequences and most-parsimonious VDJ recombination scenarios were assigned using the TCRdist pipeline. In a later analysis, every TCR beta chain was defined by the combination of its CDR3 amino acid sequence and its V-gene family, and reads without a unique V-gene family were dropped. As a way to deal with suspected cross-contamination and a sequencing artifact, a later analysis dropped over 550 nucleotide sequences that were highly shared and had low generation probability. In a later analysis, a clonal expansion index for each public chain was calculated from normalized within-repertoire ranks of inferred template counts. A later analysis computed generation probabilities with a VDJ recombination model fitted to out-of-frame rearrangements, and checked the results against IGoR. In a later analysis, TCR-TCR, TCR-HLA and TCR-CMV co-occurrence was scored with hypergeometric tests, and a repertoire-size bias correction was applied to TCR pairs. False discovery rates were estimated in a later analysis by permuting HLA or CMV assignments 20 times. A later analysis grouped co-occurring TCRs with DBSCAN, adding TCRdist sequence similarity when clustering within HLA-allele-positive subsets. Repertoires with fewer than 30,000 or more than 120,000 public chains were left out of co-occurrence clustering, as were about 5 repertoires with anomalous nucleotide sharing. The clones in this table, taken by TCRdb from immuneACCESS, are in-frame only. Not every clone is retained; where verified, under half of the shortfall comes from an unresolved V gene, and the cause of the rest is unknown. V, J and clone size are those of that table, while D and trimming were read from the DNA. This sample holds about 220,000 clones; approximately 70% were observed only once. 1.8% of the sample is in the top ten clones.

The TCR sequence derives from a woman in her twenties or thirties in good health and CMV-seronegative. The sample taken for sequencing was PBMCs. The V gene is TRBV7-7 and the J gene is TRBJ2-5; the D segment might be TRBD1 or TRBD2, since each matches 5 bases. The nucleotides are TGTGCTAGCAGCTTAGAGGGGATGGAACAAGAGACCCAGTACTTC. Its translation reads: CASSLEGMEQETQYF.